The entry below gives a single T cell receptor (beta chain) sequence along with its context. The target antigen is unknown. The use of a sample-barcoded 5' primer and a J-beta primer mix characterized a second PCR of about 7 to 12 cycles. From the 5' RACE reads, TCRdb called clonotypes with MiXCR, one entry per CDR3 protein. The data show 1.5 million or so distinct CDR3 sequences, approximately 43% seen once. These data belong to a study of blood T cells in healthy people across ages. Findings of the study overall: TCR beta diversity correlated strongly with naive T cell percentage.

This CDR3 spans 15 amino acids. Per germline, CDR1 DFQATT and CDR2 SNEGSKA (reference sequence). The V end was cut by 6 bases, the J end by 0 bases, with 16 bases between. The TCR sequence derives from a woman younger than 30 in good health. Sequenced sample: blood. The chain couples TRBV20-1 to TRBJ2-3; possibly TRBD2 for D (6 bases). The CDR3 DNA sequence: TGCAGTGCCGGAAGCGGACTACCTAGCACAGATACGCAGTATTTT. Protein: CSAGSGLPSTDTQYF.